One and the same sample provided the 17 T cell receptor beta chains below, sequenced in a study of yellow fever vaccine responses in identical twins. TCRdb reanalysed the RT-PCR reads using MiXCR and keeps one entry per CDR3 protein. The sample shows about 5,400 distinct CDR3 sequences, roughly 89% of them seen only once. The sequencing here drew on T cells from blood (PBMCs), unsorted or a sorted subset (not recorded which), taken before or after yellow fever vaccination (not recorded which). The receptors here all came from a woman younger than 30 who received the yellow fever vaccine.

The genes are TRBV12-3 or TRBV12-4 and TRBJ2-7; D assignment may be TRBD1 or TRBD2 (5 bases each). Deletions cut 6 bases from V and 0 bases from J, with 12 bases between. This CDR3 has 14 amino acids. The CDR3: CASRLGPSSYEQYF. The DNA for the CDR3 is TGTGCCAGCAGGCTGGGACCCAGCTCCTACGAGCAGTACTTC.

The chain has TRBV5-1 and TRBJ1-2; no clear D. CDR3 size: 13 residues. The V gene's germline CDR1 is SGHRS and CDR2 YFSETQ. The germline V and J ends were trimmed by 4 bases and 2 bases, with 9 bases remaining between them. The CDR3 here is CASSTPQNYGYTF. Written as DNA, the CDR3 is TGCGCCAGCAGCACCCCTCAGAACTATGGCTACACCTTC.

This chain links TRBV2 with TRBJ2-1, with 12 bases that match TRBD2. From germline, CDR1 is SNHLY and CDR2 FYNNEI. V gave up 2 bases and J gave up 10 bases; unmatched junction bases: 9. This CDR3 spans 16 amino acids. This CDR3 is CASSEYPSGGAGEQFF. The CDR3 DNA reads TGTGCCAGCAGTGAATACCCTAGCGGGGGGGCCGGGGAGCAGTTCTTC.

The V call is TRBV18, the J call TRBJ2-7, with D perhaps TRBD1 (5 bases). Germline CDR1 reads KGHSH; CDR2 reads LQKENI. Trimming left V 5 bases short and J 1 base short, with 15 bases between. CDR3 length equals 15 residues. For the CDR3, the DNA is TGTGCCAGCTCAAACGTACAGGCGGCATCCTACGAGCAGTACTTC. Protein product: CASSNVQAASYEQYF.

The V call is TRBV28, the J call TRBJ2-3, with 7 nucleotides matching TRBD2. Germline V gene lookup returns CDR1 MDHEN and CDR2 SYDVKM. The CDR3 covers 15 residues. V trimming: 2 bases; J trimming: 0 bases; junction bases outside the gene matches: 2. This CDR3 reads CASSLVGGSTDTQYF. CDR3 nucleotides: TGTGCCAGCAGTTTAGTGGGGGGGAGCACAGATACGCAGTATTTT.

The CDR3 is CSIAVYPYEQYF. The CDR3 DNA is TGCAGCATAGCGGTCTACCCCTACGAGCAGTACTTC. The rearrangement joins TRBV20-1 to TRBJ2-7; the D gene is possibly TRBD2 (6 bases). Germline V gene data show CDR1 as DFQATT and CDR2 as SNEGSKA (reference sequence). The CDR3 is made up of 12 amino acids.

This clonotype was seen only once. The gene calls are TRBV30 and TRBJ2-7; possibly TRBD1 for D (6 bases). CDR1 is GTSNPN and CDR2 is SVGIG in the germline V gene (reference sequence). V was cut by 5 bases and J by 0 bases, with 14 bases left in between. CDR3 length: 14 amino acids. The CDR3 DNA follows: TGTGCCTGGGACTGGGGGCAGAGCTCCTACGAGCAGTACTTC. Amino acid sequence: CAWDWGQSSYEQYF.

The chain is built from TRBV12-3 or TRBV12-4 and TRBJ2-3; D not certain. V was shortened by 2 bases and J by 4 bases, with 7 bases between the two germline ends. The CDR3 loop spans 13 amino acids. The CDR3 DNA sequence: TGTGCCAGCAGTTTAAGTGGGGCAGATACGCAGTATTTT. Translated, it gives CASSLSGADTQYF.

This clonotype appeared a single time. This chain links TRBV19 with TRBJ1-1; tentative D call: TRBD1 (6 bases). There are 12 residues in the CDR3. V was pared by 7 bases and J by 3 bases, with 9 bases between. CDR1 is LNHDA and CDR2 is SQIVND in the germline V gene (reference sequence). Written as DNA, the CDR3 is TGTGCCAGTAAACAGGGTGACACTGAAGCTTTCTTT. It specifies CASKQGDTEAFF.

This clonotype is a singleton in its sample. The chain couples TRBV5-1 to TRBJ2-7; TRBD1 matches at 8 bases. V lost 5 bases to trimming and J lost 0 bases; unmatched junction nucleotides: 16. The germline gives CDR1 SGHRS, CDR2 YFSETQ. This CDR3 region has 18 residues. CDR3 nucleotides: TGCGCCAGCAGGACAAGGCAGGGGGCCCCAGGAGACTCCTACGAGCAGTACTTC. Translation gives CASRTRQGAPGDSYEQYF.

The chain combines TRBV7-6 with TRBJ2-1; D ambiguous. The CDR3 covers 13 residues. In germline, CDR1 is SGHVS, CDR2 FNYEAQ. V shed 2 bases and J shed 5 bases, with 7 bases lying between them. The CDR3 spells CASSLILDNEQFF. CDR3 DNA: TGTGCCAGCAGCTTAATACTCGACAATGAGCAGTTCTTC.

The CDR3, as DNA: TGTGCCAGCAGCTTAAGGCTGGCGGGGGCCAACGTCCTGACTTTC. Its protein product is CASSLRLAGANVLTF. The chain recombines TRBV7-3 with TRBJ2-6; the D is unclear. The CDR3 extends over 15 amino acids. Deletions cut 1 base from V and 4 bases from J, with 8 bases between. In germline, CDR1 is SGHTA, CDR2 FQGTGA.

The genes are TRBV19 and TRBJ2-7, with a tentative D call TRBD2 (6 bases). The germline V and J ends were trimmed by 3 bases and 0 bases, with 15 bases remaining between them. The CDR3 has 16 amino acids. From germline, CDR1 is LNHDA and CDR2 SQIVND (reference sequence). The DNA of the CDR3 is TGTGCCAGTAGTATGGGCCCGAGCGGGTCCTCCTACGAGCAGTACTTC. Its protein is CASSMGPSGSSYEQYF.

The chain is built from TRBV15 and TRBJ2-7; 10 bases are a match to TRBD1. Losses at the gene ends were 1 base for V and 5 bases for J; bases not matched to a gene: 8. Germline CDR1 is LNHNV and CDR2 is YYDKDF (reference sequence). The CDR3 length is 16 residues. The chain's CDR3 is CATSRVEGTGVHEQYF. Written as DNA, the CDR3 is TGTGCCACCAGCAGAGTTGAGGGGACAGGGGTCCACGAGCAGTACTTC.

CDR3 sequence reads: CAISGQANSGNTIYF. The CDR3 nucleotides read TGTGCCATCAGTGGGCAGGCCAACTCTGGAAACACCATATATTTT. The chain couples TRBV10-3 to TRBJ1-3; D gene unclear. Trimming pared 4 bases from V and 0 bases from J, leaving 10 bases between. The CDR3 has 15 residues. Per the germline V gene, CDR1 is ENHRY and CDR2 is SYGVKD.

V gene TRBV11-2 combines with J gene TRBJ2-3, with D perhaps TRBD2 (6 bases). The germline CDR1 and CDR2 sequences are SGHAT and FQNNGV. The V and J ends lost 7 bases and 1 base respectively, with 15 bases between them. This CDR3 is 15 amino acids long. The CDR3 coding sequence is TGTGCCAGCACAGTGGAGGGCCGGGGCACAGATACGCAGTATTTT. It translates to CASTVEGRGTDTQYF.

Only a few counts were recorded for this clonotype. The chain combines TRBV11-2 with TRBJ2-3, with no clear D. Per germline, CDR1 SGHAT and CDR2 FQNNGV. V was pared by 4 bases and J by 6 bases, with 11 bases between. The CDR3 covers 13 residues. CDR3 residues: CASSSIPEDTQYF. CDR3 nucleotides: TGTGCCAGCAGCTCTATCCCGGAGGATACGCAGTATTTT.